A selection of T cell receptor beta chains follows, all from one sample in a study of blood T cells in healthy people across ages. One entry per CDR3 protein, called by TCRdb with MiXCR from the 5' RACE reads. The table lists around 1,000,000 distinct CDR3 sequences, under 30% of them singletons. The data were also submitted as part of a second study, on T cells of mothers and their children.

Material for sequencing was blood. The origin of the receptors is a girl aged 2 to 10 in good health. Each CDR3 is given with its conserved first and last residue. The order of the fields is CDR3 protein, CDR3 DNA, clone size, J gene, V gene, D gene. D genes are given only for firm matches. Part of the rows lack a size; the others show once, few, many or a class for expanded clones.

CDR3aa: CASSWELTGGGEAFF
CDR3nt: TGTGCCAGCAGCTGGGAACTAACAGGGGGCGGAGAAGCTTTCTTT
abundance: .
j_gene: TRBJ1-1
v_gene: TRBV5-6
d_gene: TRBD1

CDR3aa: CASSQVYEQYF
CDR3nt: TGTGCCAGCAGCCAGGTCTACGAGCAGTACTTC
abundance: many
j_gene: TRBJ2-7
v_gene: TRBV3-1
d_gene: .

CDR3aa: CASSQARAGQETQYF
CDR3nt: TGCGCCAGCAGCCAAGCGCGGGCAGGGCAAGAGACCCAGTACTTC
abundance: .
j_gene: TRBJ2-5
v_gene: TRBV4-1
d_gene: .

CDR3aa: CSATPTRSGNTIYF
CDR3nt: TGCAGTGCTACTCCGACCCGCTCTGGAAACACCATATATTTT
abundance: .
j_gene: TRBJ1-3
v_gene: TRBV20-1
d_gene: .

CDR3aa: CASSLGTSGDPSTQYF
CDR3nt: TGTGCCAGCAGCTTAGGGACTAGCGGGGATCCGAGTACGCAGTATTTT
abundance: .
j_gene: TRBJ2-3
v_gene: TRBV7-2
d_gene: TRBD2

CDR3aa: CASSLWPRDRGRYTF
CDR3nt: TGTGCCAGCAGCTTATGGCCGAGGGACAGGGGTCGCTACACCTTC
abundance: .
j_gene: TRBJ1-2
v_gene: TRBV7-9
d_gene: TRBD1

CDR3aa: CASSVGWGREQYF
CDR3nt: TGTGCCAGCAGCGTTGGATGGGGTCGCGAGCAGTACTTC
abundance: few
j_gene: TRBJ2-7
v_gene: TRBV9
d_gene: .

CDR3aa: CASSLTSGGDSLAKNIQYF
CDR3nt: TGTGCCAGTAGTCTGACTAGCGGGGGGGACTCTCTAGCCAAAAACATTCAGTACTTC
abundance: .
j_gene: TRBJ2-4
v_gene: TRBV19
d_gene: TRBD2

CDR3aa: CASSLAATGGRETQYF
CDR3nt: TGTGCCAGCAGCTTAGCAGCTACTGGGGGGCGGGAGACCCAGTACTTC
abundance: .
j_gene: TRBJ2-5
v_gene: TRBV7-9
d_gene: .

CDR3aa: CSAYPGTGRETQYF
CDR3nt: TGCAGTGCTTACCCCGGGACAGGGAGGGAGACCCAGTACTTC
abundance: .
j_gene: TRBJ2-5
v_gene: TRBV20-1
d_gene: TRBD1

CDR3aa: CASSEDVTYEQYF
CDR3nt: TGTGCCAGCAGTGAGGACGTAACCTACGAGCAGTACTTC
abundance: few
j_gene: TRBJ2-7
v_gene: TRBV6-1
d_gene: .

CDR3aa: CSATSETGELFF
CDR3nt: TGCAGTGCTACCTCCGAGACCGGGGAGCTGTTTTTT
abundance: few
j_gene: TRBJ2-2
v_gene: TRBV20-1
d_gene: .

CDR3aa: CASRTGGVNIQYF
CDR3nt: TGTGCCAGCCGAACAGGGGGCGTAAACATTCAGTACTTC
abundance: .
j_gene: TRBJ2-4
v_gene: TRBV6-5
d_gene: TRBD1

CDR3aa: CASSPSRQGVYEQYF
CDR3nt: TGTGCCAGCAGCCCCTCCCGGCAGGGAGTCTACGAGCAGTACTTC
abundance: few
j_gene: TRBJ2-7
v_gene: TRBV12-3/TRBV12-4
d_gene: .

CDR3aa: CASSGSGPVSYEQYF
CDR3nt: TGCGCCAGCAGCGGATCCGGACCCGTCTCCTACGAGCAGTACTTC
abundance: few
j_gene: TRBJ2-7
v_gene: TRBV5-1
d_gene: .

CDR3aa: CASSLVTGEEKLFF
CDR3nt: TGCGCCAGCAGCCTAGTGACAGGGGAGGAAAAACTGTTTTTT
abundance: .
j_gene: TRBJ1-4
v_gene: TRBV4-1
d_gene: TRBD1

CDR3aa: CSVGTGDNEQFF
CDR3nt: TGCAGCGTTGGGACTGGGGACAATGAGCAGTTCTTC
abundance: few
j_gene: TRBJ2-1
v_gene: TRBV29-1
d_gene: .

CDR3aa: CAGSPISGRVEQYF
CDR3nt: TGTGCCGGCAGTCCGATTAGCGGGAGGGTTGAGCAGTACTTC
abundance: .
j_gene: TRBJ2-5
v_gene: TRBV2
d_gene: TRBD2

CDR3aa: CSVVGPANEQFF
CDR3nt: TGCAGCGTTGTAGGACCGGCGAATGAGCAGTTCTTC
abundance: .
j_gene: TRBJ2-1
v_gene: TRBV29-1
d_gene: .

CDR3aa: CASSLARGLSDTQYF
CDR3nt: TGTGCCAGCAGTTTAGCCCGGGGACTGTCAGATACGCAGTATTTT
abundance: few
j_gene: TRBJ2-3
v_gene: TRBV28
d_gene: .

CDR3aa: CASSLWLPLLGNTIYF
CDR3nt: TGTGCCAGCAGTTTATGGTTGCCTTTACTTGGAAACACCATATATTTT
abundance: few
j_gene: TRBJ1-3
v_gene: TRBV28
d_gene: .

CDR3aa: CASSMASGPYEQYF
CDR3nt: TGTGCCAGTAGTATGGCTAGCGGACCCTACGAGCAGTACTTC
abundance: .
j_gene: TRBJ2-7
v_gene: TRBV19
d_gene: TRBD2

CDR3aa: CASGTSGGLSEQFF
CDR3nt: TGTGCCAGCGGAACTAGCGGGGGGCTGAGCGAGCAGTTCTTC
abundance: .
j_gene: TRBJ2-1
v_gene: TRBV6-2/TRBV6-3
d_gene: TRBD2

CDR3aa: CASSLAGLEKLFF
CDR3nt: TGTGCCAGCAGTTTAGCAGGATTGGAAAAACTGTTTTTT
abundance: few
j_gene: TRBJ1-4
v_gene: TRBV12-3/TRBV12-4
d_gene: .

CDR3aa: CASSLPSSGYGYTF
CDR3nt: TGCGCCAGCAGCTTGCCCTCGTCGGGTTATGGCTACACCTTC
abundance: .
j_gene: TRBJ1-2
v_gene: TRBV5-1
d_gene: .

CDR3aa: CASSLKHLNTEAFF
CDR3nt: TGTGCCAGCAGCTTAAAGCATTTGAACACTGAAGCTTTCTTT
abundance: few
j_gene: TRBJ1-1
v_gene: TRBV7-2
d_gene: .

CDR3aa: CASSLPQGSTDTQYF
CDR3nt: TGTGCCAGCAGTTTGCCTCAGGGGTCCACAGATACGCAGTATTTT
abundance: few
j_gene: TRBJ2-3
v_gene: TRBV28
d_gene: .

CDR3aa: CASSQPGLAGWNEQFF
CDR3nt: TGCGCCAGCAGCCAACCGGGACTAGCGGGATGGAACGAGCAGTTCTTC
abundance: .
j_gene: TRBJ2-1
v_gene: TRBV4-1
d_gene: TRBD2

CDR3aa: CASSQVASAGARGNEQFF
CDR3nt: TGTGCCAGCAGCCAAGTAGCCTCAGCGGGCGCTAGGGGGAATGAGCAGTTCTTC
abundance: .
j_gene: TRBJ2-1
v_gene: TRBV4-2
d_gene: .

CDR3aa: CASSVTGTLYNEQFF
CDR3nt: TGTGCCAGCAGTGTTACGGGGACACTTTACAATGAGCAGTTCTTC
abundance: few
j_gene: TRBJ2-1
v_gene: TRBV7-9
d_gene: .

CDR3aa: CASRSRDSPRGEQFF
CDR3nt: TGTGCCAGCAGAAGCCGGGACTCCCCACGGGGTGAGCAGTTCTTC
abundance: few
j_gene: TRBJ2-1
v_gene: TRBV6-5
d_gene: .

CDR3aa: CASTVPGTNEKLFF
CDR3nt: TGTGCCAGCACCGTACCGGGAACTAATGAAAAACTGTTTTTT
abundance: few
j_gene: TRBJ1-4
v_gene: TRBV12-3/TRBV12-4
d_gene: .

CDR3aa: CASRGGVGDSPLHF
CDR3nt: TGTGCCAGCAGGGGAGGGGTGGGAGATTCACCCCTCCACTTT
abundance: .
j_gene: TRBJ1-6
v_gene: TRBV28
d_gene: .

CDR3aa: CASSLSQGASSYEQYF
CDR3nt: TGTGCCAGCAGTTTATCACAGGGGGCAAGCTCCTACGAGCAGTACTTC
abundance: few
j_gene: TRBJ2-7
v_gene: TRBV12-3/TRBV12-4
d_gene: TRBD1

CDR3aa: CSVETNTEAFF
CDR3nt: TGCAGCGTTGAGACGAACACTGAAGCTTTCTTT
abundance: few
j_gene: TRBJ1-1
v_gene: TRBV29-1
d_gene: .

CDR3aa: CASSKSPGAIYEQYF
CDR3nt: TGTGCCAGTAGTAAATCGCCAGGGGCGATCTACGAGCAGTACTTC
abundance: .
j_gene: TRBJ2-7
v_gene: TRBV19
d_gene: .

CDR3aa: CSATSIYPGHDSYEQYF
CDR3nt: TGCAGTGCTACGTCTATCTATCCGGGACATGACTCCTACGAGCAGTACTTC
abundance: few
j_gene: TRBJ2-7
v_gene: TRBV20-1
d_gene: .

CDR3aa: CAGSLGTGDAQPQHF
CDR3nt: TGTGCCGGCAGCCTCGGGACAGGGGATGCTCAGCCCCAGCATTTT
abundance: .
j_gene: TRBJ1-5
v_gene: TRBV7-2
d_gene: TRBD1

CDR3aa: CASSVSLAQYF
CDR3nt: TGTGCCAGCAGCGTATCATTGGCCCAGTACTTC
abundance: .
j_gene: TRBJ2-5
v_gene: TRBV9
d_gene: .

CDR3aa: CASSLVPGNGYTF
CDR3nt: TGTGCCAGCAGCTTAGTCCCGGGAAATGGCTACACCTTC
abundance: .
j_gene: TRBJ1-2
v_gene: TRBV7-2
d_gene: .

CDR3aa: CASSPGLNSPLHF
CDR3nt: TGTGCCAGCTCACCGGGACTCAATTCACCCCTCCACTTT
abundance: few
j_gene: TRBJ1-6
v_gene: TRBV18
d_gene: .

CDR3aa: CASSPEGVYAPYEQYF
CDR3nt: TGTGCCAGCAGCCCGGAGGGGGTATACGCACCCTACGAGCAGTACTTC
abundance: few
j_gene: TRBJ2-7
v_gene: TRBV7-9
d_gene: .

CDR3aa: CASSRPWQIGANVLTF
CDR3nt: TGTGCCAGCAGTAGACCCTGGCAAATTGGGGCCAACGTCCTGACTTTC
abundance: .
j_gene: TRBJ2-6
v_gene: TRBV28
d_gene: .

CDR3aa: CASGSGGIYNEQFF
CDR3nt: TGTGCCAGCGGCAGCGGGGGGATATACAATGAGCAGTTCTTC
abundance: few
j_gene: TRBJ2-1
v_gene: TRBV7-2
d_gene: TRBD2